Below are 3 T cell receptor beta chains sequenced from a single sample in a study of molecular identifiers for immune sequencing clone quantification. TCRdb independently ran MiXCR on the PCR reads; one entry per CDR3 protein. The sample has more than 450,000 distinct CDR3 sequences, over 20% seen once; the top ten hold 0.7% to 0.95%. The sample consisted of naive CD8+ T cells from blood, with Jurkat cell RNA spiked in. Subset here: FACS-sorted CD8+CD4-CCR7+CD45RA+ naive T cells. The receptors stem from a human donor in good health. Some libraries in this study had Jurkat cell RNA spiked in.

The DNA of the CDR3 is TGTGCCAGCAGCTTTAGTGAGATTGACAATGAGCAGTTCTTC. It encodes CASSFSEIDNEQFF. The chain carries TRBV7-3 and TRBJ2-1; D is uncertain. The germline V and J ends were trimmed by 3 bases and 5 bases, with 11 bases remaining between them. CDR1 SGHTA and CDR2 FQGTGA come from the germline V gene. The CDR3 consists of 14 residues.

The rearrangement joins TRBV7-2 to TRBJ1-1, with 10 bases matching TRBD1. Per the germline V gene, CDR1 is SGHTA and CDR2 is FQGNSA. The CDR3 is 18 amino acids. J was trimmed by 6 bases and V by 1 base; bases with no gene match: 14. CDR3 loop: CASSLEGGWGQGLAEAFF. The CDR3 bases are TGTGCCAGCAGCTTAGAAGGAGGGTGGGGACAGGGGTTGGCTGAAGCTTTCTTT.

This clonotype was counted only a few times. This chain uses TRBV6-4 with TRBJ2-2; D is perhaps TRBD2 (5 bases). This CDR3 spans 16 amino acids. V shed 5 bases and J shed 3 bases, with 16 bases lying between them. Germline V CDR1 and CDR2: MRHNA, SNTAGT. For the CDR3, the DNA is TGTGCCAGCAGTACACGTGTCCACGGGGACACCGGGGAGCTGTTTTTT. It specifies CASSTRVHGDTGELFF.